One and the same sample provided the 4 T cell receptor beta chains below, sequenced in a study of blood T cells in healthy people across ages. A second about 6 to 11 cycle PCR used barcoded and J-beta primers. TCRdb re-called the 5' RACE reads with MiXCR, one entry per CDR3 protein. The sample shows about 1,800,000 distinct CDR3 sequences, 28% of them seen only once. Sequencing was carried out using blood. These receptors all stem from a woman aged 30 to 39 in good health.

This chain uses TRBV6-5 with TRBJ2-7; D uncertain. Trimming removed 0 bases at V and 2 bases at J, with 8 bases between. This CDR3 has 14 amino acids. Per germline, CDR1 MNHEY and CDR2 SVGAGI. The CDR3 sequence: CASSYSGVTYEQYF. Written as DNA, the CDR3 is TGTGCCAGCAGTTACTCTGGGGTGACCTACGAGCAGTACTTC.

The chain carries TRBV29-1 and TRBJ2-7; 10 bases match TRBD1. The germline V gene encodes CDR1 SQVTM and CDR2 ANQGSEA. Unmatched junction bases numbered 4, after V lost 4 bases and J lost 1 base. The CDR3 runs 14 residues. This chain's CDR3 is CSVVGDRGSYEQYF. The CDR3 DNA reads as TGCAGCGTTGTAGGGGACAGGGGATCCTACGAGCAGTACTTC.

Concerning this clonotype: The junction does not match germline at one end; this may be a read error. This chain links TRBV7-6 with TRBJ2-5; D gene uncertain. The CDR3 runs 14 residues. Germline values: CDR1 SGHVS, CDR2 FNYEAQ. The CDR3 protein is CASSPQNGVEIQYF. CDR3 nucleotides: TGTGCCAGCAGCCCCCAAAATGGGGTGGAGATCCAGTACTTC.

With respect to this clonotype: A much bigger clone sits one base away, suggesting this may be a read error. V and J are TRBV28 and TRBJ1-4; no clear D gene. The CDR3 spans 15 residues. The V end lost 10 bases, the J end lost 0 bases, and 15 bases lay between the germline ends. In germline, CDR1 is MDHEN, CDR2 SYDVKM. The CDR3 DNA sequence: TGTGCCACCACAGTGTTGGAGTCAACTAATGAAAAACTGTTTTTT. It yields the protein CATTVLESTNEKLFF.